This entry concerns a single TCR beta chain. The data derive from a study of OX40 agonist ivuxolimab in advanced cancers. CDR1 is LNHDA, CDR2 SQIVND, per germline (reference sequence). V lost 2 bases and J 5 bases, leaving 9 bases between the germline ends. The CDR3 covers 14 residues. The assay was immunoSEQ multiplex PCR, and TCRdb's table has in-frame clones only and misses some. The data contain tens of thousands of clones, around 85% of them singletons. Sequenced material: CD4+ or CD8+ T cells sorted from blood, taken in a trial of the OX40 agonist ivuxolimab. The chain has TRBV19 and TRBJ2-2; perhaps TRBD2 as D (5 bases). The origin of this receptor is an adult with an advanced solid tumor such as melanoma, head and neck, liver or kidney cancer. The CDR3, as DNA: TGTGCCAGTAGTATATTTGGCGGGACCGGGGAGCTGTTTTTT. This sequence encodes CASSIFGGTGELFF.